This TCR beta chain was recorded in a study of blood T cell repertoires in COVID-19. Germline V gives CDR1 MNHEY, CDR2 SVGEGT. The CDR3 has 13 amino acids. V lost 2 bases to trimming and J lost 6 bases, with 11 bases between them. Clones were read by immunoSEQ multiplex PCR, and TCRdb kept only the in-frame ones, dropping some. The data show some 100,000 clones, approximately 84% seen once. This clone was picked up a small number of times. V and J are TRBV6-2 or TRBV6-3 and TRBJ2-7, with unresolved D. The sample comprised peripheral blood. The sequence came from a man aged 55 to 69 with acute or convalescent COVID-19. Here the CDR3 DNA reads TGTGCCAGCAGTTACCTCCCTAGGAGCGAGCAGTACTTC. This sequence encodes CASSYLPRSEQYF.